The TCR beta chain under discussion was sequenced for a study of cytomegalovirus exposure and HLA in healthy donors. The study, taken as a whole, reports: The study flagged approximately 180 TCR beta chains as cytomegalovirus-associated. When analyzed later, a missense DCLRE1C variant was found to be linked to TCR beta V- and J-gene trimming.

Healthy bone marrow donors supplied every sample. Primers: 60 Vbeta forward and 13 Jbeta reverse. This table comes from immunoSEQ multiplex PCR, and its TCRdb copy is limited to in-frame clones, with some not included. The sample has around 130,000 clones; just over 70% are singletons. Comments on this clone: The target antigen is unknown.

Material for sequencing was PBMCs. This TCR was recovered from a woman aged 55-70 years in good health and CMV-seropositive.

The CDR3 DNA is TGTGCCAGCAGTCCGGGGGGGGGAGACTCCTACAATGAGCAGTTCTTC. Its protein is CASSPGGGDSYNEQFF. The rearrangement joins TRBV7-9 to TRBJ2-1, with 8 positions matching TRBD2. The germline V gene encodes CDR1 SEHNR and CDR2 FQNEAQ (reference sequence). The CDR3 totals 16 residues. The J segment lost 0 bases and the V segment lost 6 bases, leaving 7 bases of the junction unmatched.